The 29 T cell receptor beta chains below come from one sample, sequenced in a study of T-cell reconstitution after alpha-beta-depleted transplantation in children. Unique molecular identifiers were built into the TCRbeta library. In TCRdb, the PCR reads were re-called with MiXCR into one record per CDR3 protein. The sample includes about 440,000 distinct CDR3 sequences, 43% seen only once; the top ten take 27%. The sample consisted of PBMCs, taken before TCRalphabeta/CD19-depleted stem cell transplant. The receptors were gathered from a girl aged 2 to 9 with aplastic anemia, due to receive a stem cell transplant.

This clonotype was observed a handful of times. V is TRBV7-2 and J is TRBJ2-5, with D perhaps TRBD2 (6 bases). The germline gives CDR1 SGHTA, CDR2 FQGNSA. V lost 3 bases and J lost 5, with 13 bases in between. The CDR3 is 14 amino acids. The CDR3 here is CASSFGSVAETQYF. The CDR3 coding sequence is TGTGCCAGCAGCTTCGGGAGCGTGGCGGAGACCCAGTACTTC. Full variable domain (outside the CDR3, taken from reference TRBV7-2 and TRBJ2-5): GAGVSQSPSNKVTEKGKDVELRCDPISGHTALYWYRQSLGQGLEFLIYFQGNSAPDKSGLPSDRFSAERTGGSVSTLTIQRTQQEDSAVYLCASSFGSVAETQYFGPGTRLLVL.

The rearrangement joins TRBV29-1 to TRBJ1-1; D is unresolved. Germline V gene lookup returns CDR1 SQVTM and CDR2 ANQGSEA. V dropped 4 bases and J dropped 7 bases, with 13 bases sitting between them. CDR3 length: 12 residues. The CDR3 sequence: CSVGEGLYEAFF. The DNA for the CDR3 is TGCAGCGTTGGGGAGGGTTTATATGAAGCTTTCTTT.

This clonotype was seen a few times. This rearrangement joins TRBV7-2 to TRBJ2-5; 8 bases map to TRBD2. Germline CDR1 and CDR2: SGHTA and FQGNSA. The CDR3 runs 16 residues. Trimming cost V 1 base and J 6 bases; bases outside gene matches: 10. CDR3 amino acids: CASSLDPAGAQKTQYF. The DNA for the CDR3 is TGTGCCAGCAGCTTAGATCCAGCGGGAGCCCAGAAGACCCAGTACTTC.

V and J are TRBV5-6 and TRBJ2-3; 9 bases line up with TRBD1. In germline, CDR1 is SGHDT, CDR2 YYEEEE. This CDR3 has 15 residues. V shed 2 bases and J 2 bases; nucleotides not matched to a gene: 3. The DNA of the CDR3 is TGTGCCAGCAGCTTTAGGACAGGGGTCACAGATACGCAGTATTTT. Its translation is CASSFRTGVTDTQYF. The whole variable domain, filled in from reference TRBV5-6 and TRBJ2-3, reads DAGVTQSPTHLIKTRGQQVTLRCSPKSGHDTVSWYQQALGQGPQFIFQYYEEEERQRGNFPDRFSGHQFPNYSSELNVNALLLGDSALYLCASSFRTGVTDTQYFGPGTRLTVL.

This clonotype came up a few times. The chain has TRBV9 and TRBJ2-3, with TRBD2 matching 13 bases. This CDR3 has 16 amino acids. CDR1 and CDR2 (germline): SGDLS, YYNGEE. V dropped 1 base and J dropped 2; count of bases not matched to a gene: 1. The CDR3: CASSVTSGRVTDTQYF. In DNA, the CDR3 is TGTGCCAGCAGCGTAACTAGCGGGAGGGTCACAGATACGCAGTATTTT.

The chain is built from TRBV7-2 and TRBJ2-3; D unresolved. Trimming shortened V by 2 bases and J by 0 bases, and 6 bases separated the two germline ends. The germline gives CDR1 SGHTA, CDR2 FQGNSA. This CDR3 region has 14 residues. The CDR3 loop is CASSLTVSTDTQYF. The CDR3 coding sequence is TGTGCCAGCAGCTTAACAGTAAGCACAGATACGCAGTATTTT.

The J gene is TRBJ2-5, the V gene TRBV7-3; TRBD2 aligns across 13 bases. The length of the CDR3 is 20 residues. V lost 5 bases, J lost 7 bases, and 22 bases stayed unmatched. Per germline, CDR1 SGHTA and CDR2 FQGTGA. CDR3 amino acids: CASSTRSGTSGVSPWGTQYF. The CDR3 nucleotides are TGTGCCAGCAGCACGCGCTCCGGGACTAGCGGGGTGTCCCCATGGGGGACCCAGTACTTC. Variable domain in full (rest from reference TRBV7-3 and TRBJ2-5): GAGVSQTPSNKVTEKGKYVELRCDPISGHTALYWYRQSLGQGPEFLIYFQGTGAADDSGLPNDRFFAVRPEGSVSTLKIQRTERGDSAVYLCASSTRSGTSGVSPWGTQYFGPGTRLLVL.

The chain recombines TRBV6-4 with TRBJ1-5, with TRBD1 matching over 8 bases. V lost 3 bases and J lost 4; bases outside the gene matches: 5. Per the germline V gene, CDR1 is MRHNA and CDR2 is SNTAGT. The CDR3 spans 15 residues. Here the CDR3 DNA reads TGTGCCAGCAGTGATGACAGGGGTTTTAATCAGCCCCAGCATTTT. It codes for CASSDDRGFNQPQHF.

The chain's CDR3 is CASSWKQGGNQPQHF. CDR3 nucleotide sequence: TGTGCCAGCAGTTGGAAACAGGGGGGGAATCAGCCCCAGCATTTT. The chain is built from TRBV6-5 and TRBJ1-5, with TRBD1 identical over 8 bases. The germline gives CDR1 MNHEY, CDR2 SVGAGI. This CDR3 contains 15 residues. The junction had 6 bases not matched to a gene; V was cut back by 4 bases and J by 4 bases.

This clonotype has a count of ten or more. V is TRBV5-1 and J is TRBJ2-2, with unresolved D. The germline V gene has CDR1 SGHRS and CDR2 YFSETQ. The CDR3 sequence is 14 residues long. The V end was cut by 1 base, the J end by 1 base, with 5 bases between. The CDR3 DNA reads as TGCGCCAGCAGCTTGTCCCAGAACACCGGGGAGCTGTTTTTT. Its translation is CASSLSQNTGELFF.

The rearrangement links TRBV20-1 to TRBJ2-1; D assignment may be TRBD1 or TRBD2 (5 bases each). V was pared by 6 bases and J by 6 bases, with 15 bases between. CDR1 and CDR2 from the germline V gene are DFQATT and SNEGSKA (reference sequence). This CDR3 is 13 amino acids long. The CDR3 is CSAWDGLINEQFF. The CDR3 DNA follows: TGCAGTGCCTGGGACGGACTTATCAATGAGCAGTTCTTC.

This clonotype has a handful of counts. The V call is TRBV18, the J call TRBJ1-4; D is ambiguous. CDR1 is KGHSH, CDR2 LQKENI, per germline. This CDR3 has 16 amino acids. Trimming left V 3 bases short and J 0 bases short, with 11 bases between. The CDR3 nucleotides read TGTGCCAGCTCACCGGTGGTCGCTGCAACTAATGAAAAACTGTTTTTT. Translating it yields CASSPVVAATNEKLFF. Full variable domain (missing parts from reference TRBV18 and TRBJ1-4): NAGVMQNPRHLVRRRGQEARLRCSPMKGHSHVYWYRQLPEEGLKFMVYLQKENIIDESGMPKERFSAEFPKEGPSILRIQQVVRGDSAAYFCASSPVVAATNEKLFFGSGTQLSVL.

The rearrangement uses TRBV7-3 and TRBJ2-3; perhaps TRBD2 as D (6 bases). From germline, CDR1 is SGHTA and CDR2 FQGTGA. CDR3 length equals 16 residues. V lost 2 bases to trimming and J lost 3 bases, with 15 bases between them. The CDR3 sequence: CASSLQASDGTDTQYF. The DNA of the CDR3 is TGTGCCAGCAGCTTACAAGCTAGCGACGGTACAGATACGCAGTATTTT.

This clonotype was seen more than once but under ten times. DNA of the CDR3: TGCGCCAGCAGCACCCGGACAGGGCCCTACGAGCAGTACTTC. Its protein is CASSTRTGPYEQYF. This chain links TRBV5-1 with TRBJ2-7; 8 nucleotides agree with TRBD1. CDR3 length: 14 amino acids. CDR1 and CDR2 (germline): SGHRS, YFSETQ. V was pared by 4 bases and J by 2 bases, with 5 bases of the junction left unmatched.

The chain has TRBV20-1 and TRBJ1-5; 8 positions match TRBD1. CDR1 and CDR2 (germline): DFQATT, SNEGSKA (reference sequence). V dropped 3 bases and J dropped 2; count of bases not matched to a gene: 9. CDR3 length: 16 residues. The DNA of the CDR3 is TGCAGTGCTAGGTTGGACAGGGTGAGGGGCAATCAGCCCCAGCATTTT. Translation: CSARLDRVRGNQPQHF.

The V call is TRBV20-1, the J call TRBJ1-6, with D possibly TRBD1 on 5 matching bases. V lost 4 bases and J 8 bases, leaving 15 bases between the germline ends. Germline lookup yields CDR1 DFQATT and CDR2 SNEGSKA (reference sequence). CDR3 length: 14 amino acids. This chain's CDR3 is CSAKVGTGDSPLHF. The CDR3 DNA reads as TGCAGTGCTAAGGTCGGGACGGGGGATTCACCCCTCCACTTT.

The table lists this clonotype with many counts. The chain links TRBV6-1 to TRBJ2-1, with 8 positions matching TRBD2. J lost 4 bases, V lost 6 bases, and 8 bases had no gene match. Germline V gene data show CDR1 as MNHNS and CDR2 as SASEGT. This CDR3 is built from 15 residues. CDR3 nucleotides: TGTGCCAGCAGCACCCGGGAGGGCCGGTACAATGAGCAGTTCTTC. This codes for CASSTREGRYNEQFF.

This CDR3 reads CSVRSVPSGDREQYF. The CDR3 DNA reads TGCAGCGTCCGGAGTGTGCCTAGCGGGGACCGCGAGCAGTACTTC. The chain has TRBV20-1 and TRBJ2-7; 9 bases map to TRBD2. Germline V gene sequence: CDR1 DFQATT, CDR2 SNEGSKA (reference sequence). There are 15 residues in the CDR3.

This chain joins TRBV13 and TRBJ2-4; 14 bases align to TRBD2. This CDR3 is 16 amino acids long. The V and J ends lost 4 bases and 8 bases, in that order; junction bases with no gene match: 7. Germline V gene data show CDR1 as PRHDT and CDR2 as FYEKMQ (reference sequence). The CDR3 reads CASSSGTSGSRYIQYF. DNA of the CDR3: TGTGCCAGCAGCTCCGGGACTAGCGGGAGTAGGTACATTCAGTACTTC.

The chain recombines TRBV3-1 with TRBJ1-1, with TRBD1 as a possible D gene (6 bases). The CDR3 runs 16 residues. Germline V gene lookup returns CDR1 LGHDT and CDR2 YNNKEL (reference sequence). The V end lost 0 bases, the J end lost 3 bases, and 14 bases lay between the germline ends. CDR3 DNA: TGTGCCAGCAGCCAAGATTGGGGGGGCACCCACACTGAAGCTTTCTTT. Its translation: CASSQDWGGTHTEAFF.

This sequence joins TRBV18 and TRBJ2-7; D is uncertain. V lost 1 base, J lost 1 base, and 14 bases lay in between. The CDR3 contains 16 residues. Germline CDR1 is KGHSH and CDR2 is LQKENI. CDR3 bases: TGTGCCAGCTCACCACTCCTGAACAAGCCGTCCTACGAGCAGTACTTC. It is translated as CASSPLLNKPSYEQYF.

This chain links TRBV27 with TRBJ2-3; the D gene is possibly TRBD1 (6 bases). V shed 2 bases and J shed 4 bases, with 10 bases lying between them. The CDR3 runs 14 residues. CDR1 is MNHEY, CDR2 SMNVEV, per germline (reference sequence). In DNA, the CDR3 is TGTGCCAGCAGTTTAGTGGGGGCCTCAGATACGCAGTATTTT. Protein sequence: CASSLVGASDTQYF.

The table lists this clonotype with a few counts. This chain connects TRBV7-2 to TRBJ2-7; TRBD2 aligns across 7 bases. Germline CDR1 is SGHTA and CDR2 is FQGNSA. V was clipped by 4 bases and J by 6 bases; unmatched bases: 3. The CDR3 has 12 residues. CDR3 DNA: TGTGCCAGCAGCTCCTCTAGCGGCGAGCAGTACTTC. Amino acid sequence: CASSSSSGEQYF.

This chain uses TRBV5-5 with TRBJ2-5; D is perhaps TRBD2 (7 bases). Germline lookup yields CDR1 SGHKS and CDR2 YYEKEE (reference sequence). This CDR3 has 17 amino acids. V lost 2 bases and J 5 bases, leaving 22 bases between the germline ends. The CDR3 nucleotides read TGTGCCAGCAGCTTCTCCCCTAATGGGGGGGCGAAGGAGACCCAGTACTTC. The encoded protein is CASSFSPNGGAKETQYF.

In its sample, this clonotype was seen once. This chain links TRBV11-2 with TRBJ2-7; the D is unclear. The V and J ends lost 0 bases and 6 bases respectively, with 9 bases between them. This CDR3 is 13 amino acids long. CDR1 is SGHAT, CDR2 FQNNGV, per germline. The DNA of the CDR3 is TGTGCCAGCAGCTTAGAGACGGTATTCGAGCAGTACTTC. Its protein product is CASSLETVFEQYF.

This clonotype was seen more than once but under ten times. The chain recombines TRBV20-1 with TRBJ2-7, with TRBD2 identical over 7 bases. Looked up from germline, CDR1 is DFQATT and CDR2 is SNEGSKA (reference sequence). J lost 4 bases, V lost 3 bases, and 12 bases had no gene match. The length of the CDR3 is 15 residues. In DNA form, the CDR3 reads TGCAGTGCTAGGATCTTAGGCGGGAGTACGTACGAGCAGTACTTC. Amino acids: CSARILGGSTYEQYF.

The rearrangement uses TRBV18 and TRBJ2-5; unclear D gene. CDR1 and CDR2 from the germline V gene are KGHSH and LQKENI. V was clipped by 1 base and J by 3 bases, with 12 bases between them. The CDR3 totals 15 residues. In DNA, the CDR3 is TGTGCCAGCTCACCACTGGCATCAGCGAAAGAGACCCAGTACTTC. It encodes CASSPLASAKETQYF.

The J gene is TRBJ2-5, the V gene TRBV29-1; possibly TRBD2 for D (5 bases). CDR3 length equals 15 residues. Per the germline V gene, CDR1 is SQVTM and CDR2 is ANQGSEA. V lost 0 bases to trimming and J lost 5 bases, with 16 bases between them. CDR3 coding DNA: TGCAGCGTTGAAGATCTCTTCGGGTCGGGGGAGACCCAGTACTTC. It yields the protein CSVEDLFGSGETQYF.

This chain links TRBV3-1 with TRBJ1-2; no reliable D call. This CDR3 has 14 residues. Germline V gene lookup returns CDR1 LGHDT and CDR2 YNNKEL (reference sequence). Trimming cost V 2 bases and J 2 bases, with 9 bases left between them. The chain's CDR3 is CASSQPTENYGYTF. The CDR3 DNA reads as TGTGCCAGCAGCCAACCGACGGAGAACTATGGCTACACCTTC.